This TCR beta chain was sequenced in a study of cytomegalovirus exposure and HLA in healthy donors. Study summary: Assignment to the Caucasian-associated ancestry cluster applied to around 82% of the approximately 400 genotyped donors.

Study observations and caveats: The study had only CMV serostatus as immune exposure information. Rarity held for most TCR sequences, but there were some public TCRs that occurred in many donors.

Worth noting for this clone: The antigen is undetermined.

The length of the CDR3 is 15 residues. The germline V and J ends were trimmed by 4 bases and 1 base, with 13 bases remaining between them. CDR1 and CDR2 (germline): LGHNA, YSLEER. A multiplex PCR was run with 60 Vbeta primers and 13 Jbeta primers. The assay was immunoSEQ multiplex PCR, and TCRdb's table has in-frame clones only and misses some. The sample records 150,000 or so clones, around 81% being singletons. Sequenced input: PBMCs. The V call is TRBV4-3, the J call TRBJ1-1; D unclear. This sequence was found in a woman between 18 and 29 years old in good health and CMV-seropositive. Here the CDR3 DNA reads TGCGCCAGCAGCCGACTACTGGACGGGAACACTGAAGCTTTCTTT. It codes for CASSRLLDGNTEAFF.